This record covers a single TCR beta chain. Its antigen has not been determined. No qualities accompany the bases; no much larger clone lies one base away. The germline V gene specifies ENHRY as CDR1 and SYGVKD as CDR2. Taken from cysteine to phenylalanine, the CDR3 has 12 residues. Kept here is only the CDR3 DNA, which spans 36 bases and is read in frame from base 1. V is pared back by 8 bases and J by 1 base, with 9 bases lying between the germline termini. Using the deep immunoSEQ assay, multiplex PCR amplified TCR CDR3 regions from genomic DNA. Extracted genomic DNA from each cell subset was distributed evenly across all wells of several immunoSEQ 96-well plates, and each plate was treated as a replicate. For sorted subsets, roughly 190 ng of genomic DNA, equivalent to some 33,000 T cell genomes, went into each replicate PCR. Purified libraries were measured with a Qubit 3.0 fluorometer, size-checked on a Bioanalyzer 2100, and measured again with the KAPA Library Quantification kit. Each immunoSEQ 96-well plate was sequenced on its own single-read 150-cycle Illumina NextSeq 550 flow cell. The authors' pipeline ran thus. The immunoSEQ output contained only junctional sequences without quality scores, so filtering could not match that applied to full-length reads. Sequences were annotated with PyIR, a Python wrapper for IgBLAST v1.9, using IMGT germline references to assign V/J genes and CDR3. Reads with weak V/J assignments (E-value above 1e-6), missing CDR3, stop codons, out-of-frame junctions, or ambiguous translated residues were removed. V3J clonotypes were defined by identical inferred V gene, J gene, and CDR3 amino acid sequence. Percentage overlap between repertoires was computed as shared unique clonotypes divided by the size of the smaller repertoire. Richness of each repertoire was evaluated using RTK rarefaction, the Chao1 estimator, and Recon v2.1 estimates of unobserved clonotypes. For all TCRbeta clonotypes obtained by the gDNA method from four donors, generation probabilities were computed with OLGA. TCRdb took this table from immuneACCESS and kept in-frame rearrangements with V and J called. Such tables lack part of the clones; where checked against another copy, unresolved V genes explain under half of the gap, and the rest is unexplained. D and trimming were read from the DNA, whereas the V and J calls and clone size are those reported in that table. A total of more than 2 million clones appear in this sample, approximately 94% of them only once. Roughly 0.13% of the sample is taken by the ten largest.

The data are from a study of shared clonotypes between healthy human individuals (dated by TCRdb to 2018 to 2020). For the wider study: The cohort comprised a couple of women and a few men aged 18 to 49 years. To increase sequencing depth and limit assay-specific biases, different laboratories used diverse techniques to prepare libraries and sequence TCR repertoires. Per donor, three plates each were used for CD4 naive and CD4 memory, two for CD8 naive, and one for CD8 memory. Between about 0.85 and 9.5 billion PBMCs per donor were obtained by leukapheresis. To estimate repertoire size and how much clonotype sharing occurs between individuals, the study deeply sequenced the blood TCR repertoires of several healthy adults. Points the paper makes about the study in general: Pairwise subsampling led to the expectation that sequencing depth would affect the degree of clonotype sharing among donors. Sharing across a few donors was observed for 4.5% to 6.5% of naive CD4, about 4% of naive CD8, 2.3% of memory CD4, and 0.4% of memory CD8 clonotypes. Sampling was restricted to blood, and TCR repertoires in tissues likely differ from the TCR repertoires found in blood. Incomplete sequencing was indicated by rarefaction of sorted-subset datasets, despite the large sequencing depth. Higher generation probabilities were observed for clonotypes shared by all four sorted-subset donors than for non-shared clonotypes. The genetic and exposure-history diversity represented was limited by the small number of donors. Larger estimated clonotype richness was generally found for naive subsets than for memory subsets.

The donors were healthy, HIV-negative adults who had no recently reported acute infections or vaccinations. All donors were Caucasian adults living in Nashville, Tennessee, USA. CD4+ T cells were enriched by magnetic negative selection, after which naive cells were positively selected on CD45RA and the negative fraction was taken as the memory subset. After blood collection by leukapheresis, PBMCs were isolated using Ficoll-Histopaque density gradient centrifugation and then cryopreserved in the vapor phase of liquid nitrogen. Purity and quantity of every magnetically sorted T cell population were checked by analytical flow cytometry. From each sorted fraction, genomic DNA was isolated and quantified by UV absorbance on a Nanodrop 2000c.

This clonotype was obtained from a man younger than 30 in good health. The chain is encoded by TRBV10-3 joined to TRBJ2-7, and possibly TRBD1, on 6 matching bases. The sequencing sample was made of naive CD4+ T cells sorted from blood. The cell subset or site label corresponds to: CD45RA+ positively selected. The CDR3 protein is CAIGDKSYEQYF. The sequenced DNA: TGTGCCATCGGGGACAAGTCCTACGAGCAGTACTTC.